A single sample gave rise to the 8 T cell receptor beta chains below, sequenced in a study of blood T cell repertoires in COVID-19. Sequencing used immunoSEQ multiplex PCR; TCRdb keeps in-frame clones, though not all of them. This table holds 250,000 to 300,000 clones, about 85% found once. The sample comprised peripheral blood. The origin of the receptors is a woman aged 50 to 60 who had recovered from COVID-19.

The chain is built from TRBV7-2 and TRBJ1-2, with 9 bases aligning to TRBD1. V shed 3 bases and J 8 bases; nucleotides not matched to a gene: 7. In germline, CDR1 is SGHTA, CDR2 FQGNSA. This CDR3 comprises 14 residues. CDR3 DNA: TGTGCCAGCAGCTTGGACAGGGGCGCGTTGGGCTACACCTTC. It encodes CASSLDRGALGYTF.

This chain joins TRBV28 and TRBJ2-3; 9 positions match TRBD2. Germline-derived CDR1 and CDR2 are MDHEN and SYDVKM. With V trimmed by 4 bases and J by 1 base, 18 bases remained unmatched. There are 20 residues in the CDR3. CDR3 in amino acids: CASSSLGRREGSEGTDTQYF. CDR3 coding DNA: TGTGCCAGCAGTTCTTTAGGGCGGCGGGAGGGGTCAGAAGGCACAGATACGCAGTATTTT.

This rearrangement joins TRBV10-1 to TRBJ2-4; possible D gene TRBD1, 6 bases. The CDR3 covers 16 residues. V lost 7 bases, J lost 6 bases, and 22 bases lay in between. Germline V lookup: CDR1 WNHNN, CDR2 SYGVQD (reference sequence). The CDR3, as DNA: TGCGCCAGCATCGGGCTAGGGGGACAAAGGGTAAACATTCAGTACTTC. It specifies CASIGLGGQRVNIQYF.

V and J are TRBV5-1 and TRBJ2-1; D possibly corresponds to TRBD2 (5 bases). CDR1 and CDR2 (germline): SGHRS, YFSETQ. Trimming removed 2 bases from V and 7 bases from J, with 13 bases in between. The CDR3 has 14 residues. DNA of the CDR3: TGCGCCAGCAGCTTCGACACGGGAAAGAATGAGCAGTTCTTC. It encodes CASSFDTGKNEQFF.

CDR3 DNA sequence: TGTGCCGTACAGGGGGAGGGGAACACTGAAGCTTTCTTT. Translating it yields CAVQGEGNTEAFF. The genes are TRBV30 and TRBJ1-1, with TRBD1 matching over 8 bases. Germline V gene sequence: CDR1 GTSNPN, CDR2 SVGIG (reference sequence). The CDR3 length is 13 residues. Trimming removed 8 bases from V and 1 base from J; junction bases left unmatched: 6.

CDR3 in DNA: TGCGCCAGCAGCCAGGAAACGGGGACTAGCGGGAGCAATGAGCAGTTCTTC. Translating it yields CASSQETGTSGSNEQFF. The chain links TRBV4-3 to TRBJ2-1; 14 bases are a match to TRBD2. The germline gives CDR1 LGHNA, CDR2 YSLEER. The CDR3 extends over 17 amino acids. V lost 3 bases to trimming and J lost 6 bases; unmatched junction nucleotides: 7.

J is TRBJ2-7 and V is TRBV28; D may be TRBD2 (6 bases). Germline values: CDR1 MDHEN, CDR2 SYDVKM. V was cut by 6 bases and J by 7 bases, with 16 bases left in between. The CDR3 length is 13 residues. The CDR3 bases are TGTGCCAGCAGCTTTTCGGCGGGGAAGGAGCAGTACTTC. Residues: CASSFSAGKEQYF.

The V and J genes are TRBV5-1 and TRBJ1-1; no firm D call. Trimming took off 0 bases at V and 4 bases at J, with 13 bases between the two ends. CDR3 length: 15 amino acids. Germline-derived CDR1 and CDR2 are SGHRS and YFSETQ. This chain's CDR3 is CASSLAPSSGTEAFF. The CDR3 coding sequence is TGCGCCAGCAGCTTGGCCCCCAGTAGCGGCACTGAAGCTTTCTTT.